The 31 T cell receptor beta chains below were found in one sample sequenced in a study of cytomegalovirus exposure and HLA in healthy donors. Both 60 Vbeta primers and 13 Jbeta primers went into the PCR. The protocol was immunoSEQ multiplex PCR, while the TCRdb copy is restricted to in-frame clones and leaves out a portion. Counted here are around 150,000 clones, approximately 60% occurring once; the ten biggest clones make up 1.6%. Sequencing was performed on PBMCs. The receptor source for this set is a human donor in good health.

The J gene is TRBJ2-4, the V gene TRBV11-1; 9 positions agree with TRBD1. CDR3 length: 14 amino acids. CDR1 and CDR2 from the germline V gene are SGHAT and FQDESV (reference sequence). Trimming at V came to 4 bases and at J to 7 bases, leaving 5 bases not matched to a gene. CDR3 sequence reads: CASSSGQGWNIQYF. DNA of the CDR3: TGTGCCAGCAGCTCGGGACAGGGATGGAACATTCAGTACTTC.

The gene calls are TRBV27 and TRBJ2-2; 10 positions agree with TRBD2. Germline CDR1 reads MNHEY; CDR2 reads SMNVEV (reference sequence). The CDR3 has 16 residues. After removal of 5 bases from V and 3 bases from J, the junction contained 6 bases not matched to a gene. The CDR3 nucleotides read TGTGCCAGCAGTCTCAGGACTAGCGGCTACACCGGGGAGCTGTTTTTT. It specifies CASSLRTSGYTGELFF.

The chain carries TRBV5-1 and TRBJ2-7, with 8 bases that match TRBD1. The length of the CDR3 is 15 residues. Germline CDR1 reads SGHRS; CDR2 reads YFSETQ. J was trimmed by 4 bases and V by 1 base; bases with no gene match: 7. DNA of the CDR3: TGCGCCAGCAGCTTGACAGGGGGTCTGGGTTACGAGCAGTACTTC. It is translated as CASSLTGGLGYEQYF.

The CDR3 DNA reads TGTGCCAGCATGGGACAGGGTGCGTACGAGCAGTACTTC. Translating gives CASMGQGAYEQYF. The chain carries TRBV6-1 and TRBJ2-7; 9 nucleotides line up with TRBD1. CDR3 length: 13 amino acids. Germline-derived CDR1 and CDR2 are MNHNS and SASEGT. V lost 7 bases to trimming and J lost 4 bases; unmatched junction nucleotides: 5.

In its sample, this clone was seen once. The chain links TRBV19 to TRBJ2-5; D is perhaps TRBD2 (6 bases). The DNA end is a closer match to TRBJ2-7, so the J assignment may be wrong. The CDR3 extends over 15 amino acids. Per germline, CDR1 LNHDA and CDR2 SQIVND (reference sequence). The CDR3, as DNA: TGTGCCAGTATCAGGAGGGAGGATTTAGGCTACGAGCAGTACTTC. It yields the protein CASIRREDLGYEQYF.

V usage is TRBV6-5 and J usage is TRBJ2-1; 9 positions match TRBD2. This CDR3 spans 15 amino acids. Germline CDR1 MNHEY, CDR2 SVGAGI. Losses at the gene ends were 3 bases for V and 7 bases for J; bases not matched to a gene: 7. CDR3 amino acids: CASSYSGGRVNEQFF. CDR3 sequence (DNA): TGTGCCAGCAGTTATTCCGGCGGGAGGGTTAATGAGCAGTTCTTC.

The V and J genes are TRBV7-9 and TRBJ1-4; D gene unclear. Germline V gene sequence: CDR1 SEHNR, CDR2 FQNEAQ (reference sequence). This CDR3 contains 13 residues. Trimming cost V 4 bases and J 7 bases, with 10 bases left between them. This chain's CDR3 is CASSSSGSEKLFF. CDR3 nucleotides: TGTGCCAGCAGCTCGTCCGGGAGTGAAAAACTGTTTTTT.

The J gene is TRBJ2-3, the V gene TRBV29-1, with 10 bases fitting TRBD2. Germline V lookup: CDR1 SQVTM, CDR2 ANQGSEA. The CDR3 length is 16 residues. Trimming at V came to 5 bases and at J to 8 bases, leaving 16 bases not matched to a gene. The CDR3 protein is CSVPPPAGGGLGTQYF. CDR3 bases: TGCAGCGTTCCGCCTCCAGCGGGAGGGGGGCTGGGTACGCAGTATTTT.

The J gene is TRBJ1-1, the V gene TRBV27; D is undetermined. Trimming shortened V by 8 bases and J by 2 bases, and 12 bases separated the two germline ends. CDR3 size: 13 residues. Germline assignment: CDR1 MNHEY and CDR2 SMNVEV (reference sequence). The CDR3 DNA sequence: TGTGCCAGCTCACCCGGGAAAAACACTGAAGCTTTCTTT. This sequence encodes CASSPGKNTEAFF.

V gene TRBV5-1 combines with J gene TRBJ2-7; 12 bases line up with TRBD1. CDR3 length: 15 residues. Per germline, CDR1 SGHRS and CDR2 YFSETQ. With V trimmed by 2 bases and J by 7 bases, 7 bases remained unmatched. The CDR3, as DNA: TGCGCCAGCAGCTTCATTGGGACAGGGGGCAAGGAGCAGTACTTC. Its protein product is CASSFIGTGGKEQYF. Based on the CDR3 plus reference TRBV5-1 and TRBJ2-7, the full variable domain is KAGVTQTPRYLIKTRGQQVTLSCSPISGHRSVSWYQQTPGQGLQFLFEYFSETQRNKGNFPGRFSGRQFSNSRSEMNVSTLELGDSALYLCASSFIGTGGKEQYFGPGTRLTVT.

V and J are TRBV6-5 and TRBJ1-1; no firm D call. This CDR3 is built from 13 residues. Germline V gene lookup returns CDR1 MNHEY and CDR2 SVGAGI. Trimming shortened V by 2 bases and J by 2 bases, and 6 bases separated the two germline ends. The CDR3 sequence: CASSYGQNTEAFF. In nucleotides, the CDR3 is TGTGCCAGCAGTTACGGGCAAAACACTGAAGCTTTCTTT.

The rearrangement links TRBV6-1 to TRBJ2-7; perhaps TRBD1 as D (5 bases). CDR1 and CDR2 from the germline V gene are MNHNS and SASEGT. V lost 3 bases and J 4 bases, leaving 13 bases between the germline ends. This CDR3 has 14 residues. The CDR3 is CASSESRTLYEQYF. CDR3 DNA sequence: TGTGCCAGCAGTGAGTCTCGGACATTGTACGAGCAGTACTTC.

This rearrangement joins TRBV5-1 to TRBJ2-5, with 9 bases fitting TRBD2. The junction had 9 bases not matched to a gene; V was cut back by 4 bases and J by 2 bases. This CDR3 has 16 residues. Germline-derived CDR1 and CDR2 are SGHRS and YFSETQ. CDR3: CASSGGEAGGQETQYF. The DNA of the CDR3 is TGCGCCAGCAGCGGGGGCGAAGCGGGAGGACAAGAGACCCAGTACTTC.

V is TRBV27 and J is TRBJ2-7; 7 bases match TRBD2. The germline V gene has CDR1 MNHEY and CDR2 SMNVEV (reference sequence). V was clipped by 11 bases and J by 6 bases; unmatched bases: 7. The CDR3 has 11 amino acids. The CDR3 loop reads CAAGARREQYF. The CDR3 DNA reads TGTGCCGCGGGAGCTCGCCGCGAGCAGTACTTC.

Here the CDR3 reads CASSLGLADYEQYF. DNA of the CDR3: TGTGCCAGCAGCCTTGGACTAGCCGACTACGAGCAGTACTTC. V and J are TRBV11-3 and TRBJ2-7; 8 bases are a match to TRBD2. Germline CDR1 SGHNT, CDR2 YENEEA. This CDR3 comprises 14 residues. The J segment lost 3 bases and the V segment lost 5 bases, leaving 6 bases of the junction unmatched.

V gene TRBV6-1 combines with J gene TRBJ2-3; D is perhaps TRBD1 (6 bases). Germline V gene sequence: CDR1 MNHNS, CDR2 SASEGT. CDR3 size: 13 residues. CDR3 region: CAGQPGGTDTQYF. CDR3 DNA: TGTGCTGGACAGCCAGGAGGCACAGATACGCAGTATTTT.

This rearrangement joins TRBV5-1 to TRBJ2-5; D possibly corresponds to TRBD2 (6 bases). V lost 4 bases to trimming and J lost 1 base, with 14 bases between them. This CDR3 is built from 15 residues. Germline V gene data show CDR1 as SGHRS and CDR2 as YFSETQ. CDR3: CASSLTSGVQETQYF. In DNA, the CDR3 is TGCGCCAGCAGCCTAACCTCGGGAGTCCAAGAGACCCAGTACTTC. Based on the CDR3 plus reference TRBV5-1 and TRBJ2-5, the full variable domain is KAGVTQTPRYLIKTRGQQVTLSCSPISGHRSVSWYQQTPGQGLQFLFEYFSETQRNKGNFPGRFSGRQFSNSRSEMNVSTLELGDSALYLCASSLTSGVQETQYFGPGTRLLVL.

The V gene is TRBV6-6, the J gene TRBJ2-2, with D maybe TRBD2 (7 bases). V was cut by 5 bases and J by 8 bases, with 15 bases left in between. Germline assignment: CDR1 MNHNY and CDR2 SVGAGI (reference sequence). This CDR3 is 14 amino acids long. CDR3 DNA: TGTGCCAGCAGTACTCGTGGGGGGGCTGGGGAGCTGTTTTTT. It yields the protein CASSTRGGAGELFF.

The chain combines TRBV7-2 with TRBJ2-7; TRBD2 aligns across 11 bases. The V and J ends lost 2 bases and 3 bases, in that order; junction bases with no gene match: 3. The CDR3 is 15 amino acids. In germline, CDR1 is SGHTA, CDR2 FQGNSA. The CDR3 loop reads CASSLTSGSGYEQYF. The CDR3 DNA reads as TGTGCCAGCAGCTTAACTAGCGGGAGCGGCTACGAGCAGTACTTC. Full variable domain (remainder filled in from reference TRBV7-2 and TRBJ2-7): GAGVSQSPSNKVTEKGKDVELRCDPISGHTALYWYRQSLGQGLEFLIYFQGNSAPDKSGLPSDRFSAERTGGSVSTLTIQRTQQEDSAVYLCASSLTSGSGYEQYFGPGTRLTVT.

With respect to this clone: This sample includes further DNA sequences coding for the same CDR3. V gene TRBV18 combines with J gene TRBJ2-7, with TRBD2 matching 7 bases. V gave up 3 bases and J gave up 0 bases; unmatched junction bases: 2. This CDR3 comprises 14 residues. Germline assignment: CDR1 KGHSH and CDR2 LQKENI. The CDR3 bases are TGTGCCAGCTCACCTGGGGGGGGCTCCTACGAGCAGTACTTC. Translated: CASSPGGGSYEQYF.

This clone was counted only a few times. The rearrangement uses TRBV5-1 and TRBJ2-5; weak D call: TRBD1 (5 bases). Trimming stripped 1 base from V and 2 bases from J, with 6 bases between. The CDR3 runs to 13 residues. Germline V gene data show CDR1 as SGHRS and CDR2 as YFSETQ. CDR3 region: CASSLSGQETQYF. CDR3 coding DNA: TGCGCCAGCAGCTTGTCAGGGCAAGAGACCCAGTACTTC. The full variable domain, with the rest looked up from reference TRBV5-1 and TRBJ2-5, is KAGVTQTPRYLIKTRGQQVTLSCSPISGHRSVSWYQQTPGQGLQFLFEYFSETQRNKGNFPGRFSGRQFSNSRSEMNVSTLELGDSALYLCASSLSGQETQYFGPGTRLLVL.

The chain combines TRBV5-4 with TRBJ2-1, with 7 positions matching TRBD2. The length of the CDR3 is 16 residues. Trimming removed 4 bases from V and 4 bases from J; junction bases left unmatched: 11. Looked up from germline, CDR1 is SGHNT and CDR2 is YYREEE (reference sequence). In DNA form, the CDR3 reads TGTGCCAGCAGCGGGAGGGTGGGGGACCTTTACAATGAGCAGTTCTTC. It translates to CASSGRVGDLYNEQFF.

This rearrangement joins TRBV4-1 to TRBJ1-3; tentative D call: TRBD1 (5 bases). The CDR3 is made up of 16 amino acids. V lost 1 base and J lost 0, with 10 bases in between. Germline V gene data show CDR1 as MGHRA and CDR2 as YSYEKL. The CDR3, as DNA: TGCGCCAGCAGCCAAGGTGGGGGGGGCTCTGGAAACACCATATATTTT. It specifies CASSQGGGGSGNTIYF.

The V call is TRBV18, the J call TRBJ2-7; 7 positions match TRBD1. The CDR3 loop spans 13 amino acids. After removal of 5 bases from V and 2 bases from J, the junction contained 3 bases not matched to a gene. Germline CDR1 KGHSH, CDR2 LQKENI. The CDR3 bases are TGTGCCAGCTCAGTCGGGACAGCCTACGAGCAGTACTTC. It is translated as CASSVGTAYEQYF. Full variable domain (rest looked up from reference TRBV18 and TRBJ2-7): NAGVMQNPRHLVRRRGQEARLRCSPMKGHSHVYWYRQLPEEGLKFMVYLQKENIIDESGMPKERFSAEFPKEGPSILRIQQVVRGDSAAYFCASSVGTAYEQYFGPGTRLTVT.

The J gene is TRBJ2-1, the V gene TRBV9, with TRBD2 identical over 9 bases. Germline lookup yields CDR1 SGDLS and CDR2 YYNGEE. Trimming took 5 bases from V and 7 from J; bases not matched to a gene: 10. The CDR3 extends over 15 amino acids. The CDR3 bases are TGTGCCAGCAGTACTACCGGGCTAGCGGGAAATGAGCAGTTCTTC. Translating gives CASSTTGLAGNEQFF.

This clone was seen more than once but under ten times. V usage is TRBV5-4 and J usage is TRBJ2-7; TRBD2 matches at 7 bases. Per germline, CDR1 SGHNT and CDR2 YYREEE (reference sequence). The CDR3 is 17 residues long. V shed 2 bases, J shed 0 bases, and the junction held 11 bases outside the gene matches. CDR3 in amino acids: CASSLPGGAGVSYEQYF. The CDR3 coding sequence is TGTGCCAGCAGCTTACCTGGCGGGGCGGGAGTCTCCTACGAGCAGTACTTC.

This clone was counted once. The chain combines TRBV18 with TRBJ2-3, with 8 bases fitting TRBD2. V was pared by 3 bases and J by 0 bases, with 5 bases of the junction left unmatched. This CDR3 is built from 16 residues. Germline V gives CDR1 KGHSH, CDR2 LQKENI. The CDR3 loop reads CASSPVAGTSTDTQYF. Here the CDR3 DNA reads TGTGCCAGCTCACCGGTAGCGGGAACTAGCACAGATACGCAGTATTTT.

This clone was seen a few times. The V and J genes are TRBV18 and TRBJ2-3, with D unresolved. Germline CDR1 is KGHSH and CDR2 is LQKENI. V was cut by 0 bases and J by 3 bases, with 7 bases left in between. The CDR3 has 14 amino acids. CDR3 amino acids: CASSPPIQTDTQYF. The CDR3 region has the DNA TGTGCCAGCTCACCACCAATACAGACAGATACGCAGTATTTT.

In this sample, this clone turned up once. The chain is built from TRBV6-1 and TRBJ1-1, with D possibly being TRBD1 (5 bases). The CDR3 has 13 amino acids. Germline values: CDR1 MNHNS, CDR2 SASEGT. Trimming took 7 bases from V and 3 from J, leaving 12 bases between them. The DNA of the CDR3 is TGTGCCAGCACCTTGGGGGACTACACTGAAGCTTTCTTT. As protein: CASTLGDYTEAFF.

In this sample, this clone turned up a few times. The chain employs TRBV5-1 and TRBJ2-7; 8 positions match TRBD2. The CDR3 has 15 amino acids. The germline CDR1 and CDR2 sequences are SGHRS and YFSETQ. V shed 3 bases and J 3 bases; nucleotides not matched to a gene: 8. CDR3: CASSSQSGSGYEQYF. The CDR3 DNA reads TGCGCCAGCAGCTCGCAGAGCGGGAGTGGCTACGAGCAGTACTTC.

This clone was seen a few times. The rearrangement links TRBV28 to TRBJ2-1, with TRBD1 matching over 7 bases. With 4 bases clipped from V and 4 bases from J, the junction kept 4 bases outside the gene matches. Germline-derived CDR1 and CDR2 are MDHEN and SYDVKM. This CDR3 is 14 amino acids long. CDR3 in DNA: TGTGCCAGCAGTTCACAGGGGCAATACAATGAGCAGTTCTTC. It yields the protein CASSSQGQYNEQFF.